This record covers a single T cell receptor beta chain. The data belong to a study of blood T cell repertoires in COVID-19. Study-wide context: Acute and convalescent COVID-19 specimens originated in the United States, Italy and Spain. Sample material is recorded as cDNA or gDNA derived from T cells, B-cell-depleted T cells, or PBMCs.

Original processing methods: Reference gene primer amplification gave estimated nucleated cell counts. Clones were read by immunoSEQ multiplex PCR, and TCRdb kept only the in-frame ones, dropping some. V, J and clone size are taken as reported in that table, and D and trimming were inferred from the DNA itself. This sample has approximately 670,000 clones, with 90% found just once. Germline V gene lookup returns CDR1 SGHTA and CDR2 FQGNSA. After removal of 2 bases from V and 1 base from J, the junction contained 2 bases not matched to a gene. This CDR3 has 15 residues. Material for sequencing was peripheral blood. The V call is TRBV7-2, the J call TRBJ1-2, with TRBD1 identical over 9 bases. The TCR sequence derives from a woman aged 18 to 35 with acute or convalescent COVID-19. The CDR3 coding sequence is TGTGCCAGCAGCTTAAGGACAGGGGATAACTATGGCTACACCTTC. Its translation: CASSLRTGDNYGYTF.